A selection of T cell receptor beta chains follows, all from one sample in a study of T-cell reconstitution after alpha-beta-depleted transplantation in children. TCRdb used MiXCR to reprocess the PCR reads, holding one entry per CDR3 protein. Here the sample spans some 600,000 distinct CDR3 sequences, 10% to 15% being singletons. The sample here was PBMCs, mostly from graft donor cells, taken 360 days after TCRalphabeta/CD19-depleted stem cell transplant. The receptors derive from a male patient under 18 who had a stem cell transplant for acute myeloid leukemia, so the T cells may come from the graft donor. CDR3s include the opening cysteine and the closing phenylalanine or tryptophan. Fields, in order: clone size, CDR3 length, V gene, CDR3 protein. Expanded clones get a size class; other rows say once, few or many, or leave the size out.

>many|11|TRBV29-1
CSVKFAGELFF
>few|17|TRBV21-1
CASSKSGWVAGDNEQFF
>few|13|TRBV29-1
CSVGQGPPNEQYF
>few|18|TRBV11-1
CASSKPPQRDLYQETQYF
>NA|12|TRBV28
CASSSLGEPQHF
>NA|17|TRBV21-1
CAISKVTSGSTYNEQFF
>many|11|TRBV20-1
CSARGPGELFF
>many|14|TRBV11-1
CASSLSGLAYEQYF
>few|19|TRBV2
CAGHVRQGYTSRAYNEQFF
>few|14|TRBV24-1
CATSHGNSNQPQHF
>few|14|TRBV29-1
CSVEALSSGGELFF
>few|15|TRBV9
CASSALGISYNEQFF
>many|13|TRBV5-1
CASSARVGEGQYF
>many|13|TRBV7-2
CASSLAEAYEQYF